The T cell receptor (beta chain) described here comes from a study of blood T cell repertoires in COVID-19. Per the original methods: Quantification of nucleated cells was approximated via reference gene primer amplification. The table came from immunoSEQ multiplex PCR; TCRdb's copy has only in-frame clones and leaves some out. From that table come the V and J calls and clone size; the DNA was used to work out D and trimming. The sample consists of about 500,000 clones, around 90% of them appearing once. V was clipped by 6 bases and J by 5 bases, with 17 bases between them. This CDR3 is built from 14 residues. Germline-derived CDR1 and CDR2 are MNHEY and SVGAGI. Living in about two dozen US areas, the participants were between about 18 and 100 years of age. Symptom resolution, clearance, or two negative PCRs marked donors in Cohort 3 as recovered.

The TCR was taken from a woman aged 18-29 years who had recovered from COVID-19. Sequencing was carried out using PBMCs or T cells enriched from blood (not recorded which). This rearrangement joins TRBV6-5 to TRBJ2-7; tentatively, D is TRBD2 (6 bases). The CDR3 coding sequence is TGTGCCAGCAGCCCCGTGGGACTGCGCAACGAGCAGTACTTC. Protein product: CASSPVGLRNEQYF.